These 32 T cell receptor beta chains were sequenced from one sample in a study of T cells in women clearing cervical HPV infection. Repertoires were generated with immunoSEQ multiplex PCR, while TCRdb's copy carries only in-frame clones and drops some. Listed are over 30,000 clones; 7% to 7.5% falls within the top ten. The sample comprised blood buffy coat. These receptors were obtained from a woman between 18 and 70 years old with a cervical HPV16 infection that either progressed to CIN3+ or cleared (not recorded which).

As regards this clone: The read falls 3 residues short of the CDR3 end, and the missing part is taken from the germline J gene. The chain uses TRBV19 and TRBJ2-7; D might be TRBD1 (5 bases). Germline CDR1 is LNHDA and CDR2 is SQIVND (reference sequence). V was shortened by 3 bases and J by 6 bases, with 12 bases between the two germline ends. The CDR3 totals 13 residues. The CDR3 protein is CASSIRWGPEQYF. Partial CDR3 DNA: TGTGCCAGTAGTATTCGGTGGGGCCCCGAG.

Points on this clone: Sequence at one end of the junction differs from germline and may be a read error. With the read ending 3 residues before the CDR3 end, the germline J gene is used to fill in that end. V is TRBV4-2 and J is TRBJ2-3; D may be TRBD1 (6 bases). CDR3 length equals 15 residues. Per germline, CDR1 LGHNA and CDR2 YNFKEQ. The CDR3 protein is CASSQDNRVTDTQYF. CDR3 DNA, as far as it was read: TGCGCCAGCAGCCAAGACAACAGGGTAACAGATACG.

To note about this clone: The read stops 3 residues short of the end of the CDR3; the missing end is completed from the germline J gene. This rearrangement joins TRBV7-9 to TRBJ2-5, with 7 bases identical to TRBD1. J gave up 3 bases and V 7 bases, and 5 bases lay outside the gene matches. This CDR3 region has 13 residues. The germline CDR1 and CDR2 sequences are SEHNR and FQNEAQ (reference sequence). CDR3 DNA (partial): TGTGCCAGCATCGACAGGGTGAAAGAGACC. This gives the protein CASIDRVKET. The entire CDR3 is CASIDRVKETQYF.

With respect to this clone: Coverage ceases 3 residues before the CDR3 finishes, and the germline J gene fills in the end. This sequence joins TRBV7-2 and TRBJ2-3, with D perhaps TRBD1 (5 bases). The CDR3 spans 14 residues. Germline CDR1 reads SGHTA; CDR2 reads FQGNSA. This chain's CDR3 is CASSLQGSNQPQYF. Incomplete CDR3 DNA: TGTGCCAGCAGCTTACAGGGAAGCAATCAGCCG.

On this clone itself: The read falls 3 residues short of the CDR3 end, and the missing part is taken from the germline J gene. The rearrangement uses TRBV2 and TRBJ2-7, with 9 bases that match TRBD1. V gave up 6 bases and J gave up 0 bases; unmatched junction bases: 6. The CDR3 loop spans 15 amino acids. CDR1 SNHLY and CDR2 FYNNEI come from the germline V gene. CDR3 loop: CASRAGQGISYEQYF. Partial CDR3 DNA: TGTGCCAGCAGGGCGGGACAGGGAATCTCCTACGAG.

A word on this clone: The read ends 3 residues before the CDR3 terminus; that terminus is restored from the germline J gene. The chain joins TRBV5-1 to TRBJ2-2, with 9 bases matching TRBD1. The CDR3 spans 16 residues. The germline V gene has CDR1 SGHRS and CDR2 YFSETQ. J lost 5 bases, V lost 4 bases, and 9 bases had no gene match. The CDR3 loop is CASSPPGQGFTGELFF. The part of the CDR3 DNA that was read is TGCGCCAGCAGCCCTCCGGGACAGGGATTTACCGGGGAG. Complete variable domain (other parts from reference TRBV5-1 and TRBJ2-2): KAGVTQTPRYLIKTRGQQVTLSCSPISGHRSVSWYQQTPGQGLQFLFEYFSETQRNKGNFPGRFSGRQFSNSRSEMNVSTLELGDSALYLCASSPPGQGFTGELFFGEGSRLTVL.

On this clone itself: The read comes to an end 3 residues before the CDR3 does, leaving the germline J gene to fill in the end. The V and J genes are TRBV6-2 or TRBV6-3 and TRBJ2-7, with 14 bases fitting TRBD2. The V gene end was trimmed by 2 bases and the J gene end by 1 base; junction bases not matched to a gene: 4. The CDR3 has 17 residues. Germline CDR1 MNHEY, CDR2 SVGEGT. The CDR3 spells CASSYGTSGGSSYEQYF. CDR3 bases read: TGTGCCAGCAGTTACGGGACTAGCGGGGGATCGTCCTACGAG.

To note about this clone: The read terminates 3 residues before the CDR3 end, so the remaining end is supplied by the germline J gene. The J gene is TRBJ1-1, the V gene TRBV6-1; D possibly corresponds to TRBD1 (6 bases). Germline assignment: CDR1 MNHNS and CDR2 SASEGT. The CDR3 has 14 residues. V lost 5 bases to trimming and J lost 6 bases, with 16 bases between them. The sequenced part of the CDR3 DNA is TGTGCCAGCAGTCAAGAGACAGGAGGGGCTGAA. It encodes CASSQETGGAE. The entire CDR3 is CASSQETGGAEAFF.

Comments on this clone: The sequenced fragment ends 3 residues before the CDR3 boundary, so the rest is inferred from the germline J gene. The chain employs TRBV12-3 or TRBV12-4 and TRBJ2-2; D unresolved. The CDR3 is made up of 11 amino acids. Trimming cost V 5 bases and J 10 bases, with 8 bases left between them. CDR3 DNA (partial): TGTGCCAGCAGTACTGCCCCGGAG. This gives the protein CASSTAPE. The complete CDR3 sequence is CASSTAPELFF.

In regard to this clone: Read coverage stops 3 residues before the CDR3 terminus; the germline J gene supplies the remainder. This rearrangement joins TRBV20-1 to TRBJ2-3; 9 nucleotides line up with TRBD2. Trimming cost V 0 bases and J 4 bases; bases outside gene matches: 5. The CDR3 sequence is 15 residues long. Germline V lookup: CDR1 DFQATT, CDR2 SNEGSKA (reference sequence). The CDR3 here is CSARERGGSPDTQYF. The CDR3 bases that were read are TGCAGTGCTAGAGAGCGGGGGGGTAGTCCAGATACG.

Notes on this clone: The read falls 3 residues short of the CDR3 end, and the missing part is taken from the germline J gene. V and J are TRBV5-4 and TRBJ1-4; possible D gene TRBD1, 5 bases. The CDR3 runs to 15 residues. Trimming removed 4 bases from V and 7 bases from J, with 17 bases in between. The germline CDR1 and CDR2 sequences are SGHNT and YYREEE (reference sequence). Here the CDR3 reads CASSLRLGGSEKLFF. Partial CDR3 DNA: TGTGCCAGCAGCCTCCGTCTCGGGGGGAGTGAAAAA.

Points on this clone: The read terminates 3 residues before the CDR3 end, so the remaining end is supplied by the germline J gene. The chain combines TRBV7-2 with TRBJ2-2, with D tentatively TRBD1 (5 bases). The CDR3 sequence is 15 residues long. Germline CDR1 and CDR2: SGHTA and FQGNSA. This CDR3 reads CASSKTTSGANVLFF. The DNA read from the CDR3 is TGTGCCAGCAGCAAAACAACTTCTGGGGCCAACGTG.

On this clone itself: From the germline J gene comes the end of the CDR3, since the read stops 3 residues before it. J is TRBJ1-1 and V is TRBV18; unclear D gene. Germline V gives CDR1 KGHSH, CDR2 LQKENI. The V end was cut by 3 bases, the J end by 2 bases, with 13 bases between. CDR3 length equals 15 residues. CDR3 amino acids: CASSPFTPQNTEAFF. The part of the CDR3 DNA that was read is TGTGCCAGCTCACCGTTCACACCTCAAAACACTGAA. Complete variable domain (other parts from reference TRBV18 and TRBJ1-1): NAGVMQNPRHLVRRRGQEARLRCSPMKGHSHVYWYRQLPEEGLKFMVYLQKENIIDESGMPKERFSAEFPKEGPSILRIQQVVRGDSAAYFCASSPFTPQNTEAFFGQGTRLTVV.

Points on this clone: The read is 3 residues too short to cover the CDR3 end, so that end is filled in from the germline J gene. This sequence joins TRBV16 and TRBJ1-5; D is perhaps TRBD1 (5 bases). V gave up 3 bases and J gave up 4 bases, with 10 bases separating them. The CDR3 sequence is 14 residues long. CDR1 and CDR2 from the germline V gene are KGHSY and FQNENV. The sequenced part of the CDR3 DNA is TGTGCCAGCAGCCACAGGGTTGGGAATCAGCCC. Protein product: CASSHRVGNQP. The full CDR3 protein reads CASSHRVGNQPQHF. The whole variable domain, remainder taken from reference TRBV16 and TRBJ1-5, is GEEVAQTPKHLVRGEGQKAKLYCAPIKGHSYVFWYQQVLKNEFKFLISFQNENVFDETGMPKERFSAKCLPNSPCSLEIQATKLEDSAVYFCASSHRVGNQPQHFGDGTRLSIL.

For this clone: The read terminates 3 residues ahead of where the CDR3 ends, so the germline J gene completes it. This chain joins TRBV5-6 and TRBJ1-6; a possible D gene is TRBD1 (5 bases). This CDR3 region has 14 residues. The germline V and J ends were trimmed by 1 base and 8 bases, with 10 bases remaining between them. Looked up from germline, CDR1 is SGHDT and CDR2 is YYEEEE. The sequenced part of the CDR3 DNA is TGTGCCAGCAGCTTGCACAGGTTAGATTCACCC. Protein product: CASSLHRLDSP. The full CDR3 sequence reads CASSLHRLDSPLHF.

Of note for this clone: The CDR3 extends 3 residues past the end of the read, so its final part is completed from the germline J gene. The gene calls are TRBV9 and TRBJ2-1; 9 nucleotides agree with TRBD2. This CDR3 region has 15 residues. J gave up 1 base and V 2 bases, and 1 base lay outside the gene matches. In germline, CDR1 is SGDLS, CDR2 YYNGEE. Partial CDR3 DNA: TGTGCCAGCAGCGTTAGCGGGGGATCCTACAATGAG. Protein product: CASSVSGGSYNE. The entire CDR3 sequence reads CASSVSGGSYNEQFF.

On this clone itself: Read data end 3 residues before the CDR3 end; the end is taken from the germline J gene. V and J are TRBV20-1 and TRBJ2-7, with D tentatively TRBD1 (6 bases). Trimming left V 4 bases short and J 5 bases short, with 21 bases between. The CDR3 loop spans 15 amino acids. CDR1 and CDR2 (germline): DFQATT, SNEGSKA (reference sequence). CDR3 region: CSATTSGTQSHEQYF. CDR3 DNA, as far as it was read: TGCAGTGCTACGACCTCCGGGACACAAAGCCACGAG.

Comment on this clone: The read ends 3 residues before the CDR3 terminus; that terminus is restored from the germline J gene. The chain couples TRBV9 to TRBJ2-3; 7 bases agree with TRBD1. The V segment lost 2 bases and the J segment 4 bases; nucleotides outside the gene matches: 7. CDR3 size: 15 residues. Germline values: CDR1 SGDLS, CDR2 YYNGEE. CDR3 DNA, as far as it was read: TGTGCCAGCAGCGTGGCCCCTACAGGGGCAGATACG. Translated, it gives CASSVAPTGADT. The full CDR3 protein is CASSVAPTGADTQYF.

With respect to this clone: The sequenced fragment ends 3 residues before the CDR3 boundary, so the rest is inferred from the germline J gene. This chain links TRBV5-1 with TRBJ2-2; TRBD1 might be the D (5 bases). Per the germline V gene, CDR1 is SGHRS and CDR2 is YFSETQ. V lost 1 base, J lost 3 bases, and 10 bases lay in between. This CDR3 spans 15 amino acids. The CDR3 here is CASSLIGADTGELFF. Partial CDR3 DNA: TGCGCCAGCAGCTTGATTGGGGCTGACACCGGGGAG.

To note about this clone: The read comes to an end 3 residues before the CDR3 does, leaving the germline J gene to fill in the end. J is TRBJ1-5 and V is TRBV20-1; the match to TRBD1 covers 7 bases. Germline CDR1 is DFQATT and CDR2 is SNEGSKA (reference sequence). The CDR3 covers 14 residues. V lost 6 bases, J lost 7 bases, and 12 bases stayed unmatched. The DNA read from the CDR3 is TGCAGTGCAGAGGGGCAGGGGGTTCGGCAGCCC. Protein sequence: CSAEGQGVRQP. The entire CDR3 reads CSAEGQGVRQPQHF.

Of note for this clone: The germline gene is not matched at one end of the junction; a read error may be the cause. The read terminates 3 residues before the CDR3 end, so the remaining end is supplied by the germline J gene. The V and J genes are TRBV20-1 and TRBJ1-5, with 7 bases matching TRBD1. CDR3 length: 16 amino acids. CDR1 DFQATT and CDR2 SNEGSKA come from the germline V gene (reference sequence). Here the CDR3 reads CSAPRQGPGYNRPQHF. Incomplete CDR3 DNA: TGCAGTGCCCCCAGACAGGGACCCGGCTACAATCGGCCC.

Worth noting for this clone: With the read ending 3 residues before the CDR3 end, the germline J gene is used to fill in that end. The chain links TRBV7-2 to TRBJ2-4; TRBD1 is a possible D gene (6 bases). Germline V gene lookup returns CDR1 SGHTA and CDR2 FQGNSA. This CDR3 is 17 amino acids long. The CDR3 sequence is CASSLASDSLNPYGQYF. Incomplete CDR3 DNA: TGTGCCAGCAGCTTAGCTTCGGACAGCCTAAACCCCTATGGT.

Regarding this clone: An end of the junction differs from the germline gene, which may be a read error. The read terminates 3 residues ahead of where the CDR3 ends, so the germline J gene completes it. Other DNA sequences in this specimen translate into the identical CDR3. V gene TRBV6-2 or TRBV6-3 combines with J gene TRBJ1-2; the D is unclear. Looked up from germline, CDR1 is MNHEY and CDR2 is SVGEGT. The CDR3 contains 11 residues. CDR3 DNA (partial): TGTGCCAGCAACGAGGGCGATGGT. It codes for CASNEGDG. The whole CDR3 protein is CASNEGDGYTF.

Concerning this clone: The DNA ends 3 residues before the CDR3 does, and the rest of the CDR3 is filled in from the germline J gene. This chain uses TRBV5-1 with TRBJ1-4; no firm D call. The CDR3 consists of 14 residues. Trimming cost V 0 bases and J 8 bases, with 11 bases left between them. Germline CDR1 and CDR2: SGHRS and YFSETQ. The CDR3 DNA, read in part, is TGCGCCAGCAGCTTGGGGCAGGTAAACGAAAAA. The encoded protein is CASSLGQVNEK. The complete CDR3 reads CASSLGQVNEKLFF.

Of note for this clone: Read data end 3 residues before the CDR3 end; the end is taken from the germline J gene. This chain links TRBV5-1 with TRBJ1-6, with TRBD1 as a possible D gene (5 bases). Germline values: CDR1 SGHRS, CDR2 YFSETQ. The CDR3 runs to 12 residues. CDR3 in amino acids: CASSREGSPLHF. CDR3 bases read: TGCGCCAGCAGCCGGGAGGGGTCCCCC.

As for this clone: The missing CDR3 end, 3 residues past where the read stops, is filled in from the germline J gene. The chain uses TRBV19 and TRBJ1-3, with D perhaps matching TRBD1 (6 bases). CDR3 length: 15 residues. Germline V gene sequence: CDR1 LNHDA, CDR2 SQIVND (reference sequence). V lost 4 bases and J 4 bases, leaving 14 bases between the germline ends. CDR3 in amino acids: CASSRLPDRGNTIYF. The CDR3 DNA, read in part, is TGTGCCAGTAGTAGACTACCAGACAGGGGAAACACC.

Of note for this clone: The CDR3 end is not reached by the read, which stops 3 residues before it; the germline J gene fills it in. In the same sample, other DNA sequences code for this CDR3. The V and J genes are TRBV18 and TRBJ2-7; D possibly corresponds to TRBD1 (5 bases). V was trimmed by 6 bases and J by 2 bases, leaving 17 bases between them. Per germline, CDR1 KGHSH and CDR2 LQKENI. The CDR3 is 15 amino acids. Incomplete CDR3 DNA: TGTGCCAGCTCCCCCCCGATGGTACAGGCCTACGAG. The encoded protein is CASSPPMVQAYE. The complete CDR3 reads CASSPPMVQAYEQYF.

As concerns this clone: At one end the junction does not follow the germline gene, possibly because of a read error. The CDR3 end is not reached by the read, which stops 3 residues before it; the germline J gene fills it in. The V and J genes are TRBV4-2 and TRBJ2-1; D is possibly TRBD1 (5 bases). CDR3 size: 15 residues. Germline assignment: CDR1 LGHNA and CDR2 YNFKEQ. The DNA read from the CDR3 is TGCGCCAGCAGCCAAGAGGACACGGATATGAATGAG. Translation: CASSQEDTDMNE. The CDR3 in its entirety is CASSQEDTDMNEQFF.

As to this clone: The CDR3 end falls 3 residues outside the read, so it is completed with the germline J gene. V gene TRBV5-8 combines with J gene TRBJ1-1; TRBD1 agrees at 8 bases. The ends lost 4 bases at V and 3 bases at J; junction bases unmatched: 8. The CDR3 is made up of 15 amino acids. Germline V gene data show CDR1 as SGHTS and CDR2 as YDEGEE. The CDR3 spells CASSQRQGRDTEAFF. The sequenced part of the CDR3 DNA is TGTGCCAGCAGCCAGAGACAGGGGAGGGACACTGAA.

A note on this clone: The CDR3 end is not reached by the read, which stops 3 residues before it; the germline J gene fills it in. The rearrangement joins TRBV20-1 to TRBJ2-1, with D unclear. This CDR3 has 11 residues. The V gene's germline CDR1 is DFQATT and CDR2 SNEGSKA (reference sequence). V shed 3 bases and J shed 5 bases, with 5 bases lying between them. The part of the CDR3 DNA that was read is TGCAGTGCTAGGCAGAACAATGAG. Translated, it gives CSARQNNE. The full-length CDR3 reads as CSARQNNEQFF.

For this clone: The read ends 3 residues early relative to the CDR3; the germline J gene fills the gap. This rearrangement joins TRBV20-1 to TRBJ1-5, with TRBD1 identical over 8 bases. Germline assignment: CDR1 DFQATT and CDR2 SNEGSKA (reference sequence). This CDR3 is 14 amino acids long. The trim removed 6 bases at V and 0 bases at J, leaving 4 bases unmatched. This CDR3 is CSAWTGNSNQPQHF. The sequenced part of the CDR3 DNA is TGCAGTGCGTGGACAGGGAATAGCAATCAGCCC.

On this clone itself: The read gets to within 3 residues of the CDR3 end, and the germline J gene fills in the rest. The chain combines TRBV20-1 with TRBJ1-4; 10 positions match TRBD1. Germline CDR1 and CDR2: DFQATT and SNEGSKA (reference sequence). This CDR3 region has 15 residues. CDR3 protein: CSARDGTGVNSPLFF. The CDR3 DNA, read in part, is TGCAGTGCTAGAGACGGGACAGGGGTAAATTCACCA.